A selection of T cell receptor beta chains follows, all from one sample in a study of T cell clones after liver transplantation. Using immunoSEQ multiplex PCR, the repertoire was profiled, and TCRdb retains in-frame clones only, with some absent. The sample carries roughly 120,000 clones, about nine tenths recorded once. Source: CD4+ T cells from blood, taken 12 months after liver transplant. These receptors all stem from a human patient who received a liver transplant. A subset of T cells may come from the graft donor. Each CDR3 is given with its conserved first and last residue. The D gene is left open where the match is weak. Only part of the rows carry a size: once, few, many, or a class if the clone is expanded.

clone size,V gene,D gene,J gene,CDR3 DNA,CDR3 protein
-,TRBV18,-,TRBJ1-1,TGTGCCAGCTCACCTAACCGAAACACTGAAGCTTTCTTT,CASSPNRNTEAFF
-,TRBV11-3,TRBD1,TRBJ1-2,TGTGCCAGCAGCGCCCGGACAGGGAGTTATGGCTACACCTTC,CASSARTGSYGYTF
-,TRBV7-9,-,TRBJ1-3,TGTGCCAGCAGCCCTGGCACCGTCGTGGGAAACACCATATATTTT,CASSPGTVVGNTIYF
once,TRBV11-3,-,TRBJ2-7,TGTGCCAGCAGCTTAAGCTCCTACGAGCAGTACTTC,CASSLSSYEQYF
-,TRBV9,-,TRBJ1-1,TGTGCCAGCAGCGATCTTCGGGAGACTGAAGCTTTCTTT,CASSDLRETEAFF
-,TRBV5-1,TRBD1,TRBJ2-1,TGCGCCAGCAGCCGGACCGGGACAGACTACAATGAGCAGTTCTTC,CASSRTGTDYNEQFF
-,TRBV7-2,-,TRBJ2-7,TGTGCCAGCAGCTTAGCGATGGGGGGAGGCGAGCAGTACTTC,CASSLAMGGGEQYF
-,TRBV19,-,TRBJ2-5,TGTGCCAGTAGTACCCCGGGGGGCGGCCAAGAGACCCAGTACTTC,CASSTPGGGQETQYF
-,TRBV2,TRBD1,TRBJ1-1,TGTGCCAGCAAGGGGGACAGGTGGGTTTCTGAAGCTTTCTTT,CASKGDRWVSEAFF
-,TRBV2,TRBD1,TRBJ2-1,TGTGTCAAGCAGGGGGCCAACAATGAGCAGTTCTTC,CVKQGANNEQFF
-,TRBV10-3,TRBD2,TRBJ2-2,TGTGCCATCAGTGAGCGGACTAGCCAGGGCCCCGGGGAGCTGTTTTTT,CAISERTSQGPGELFF
-,TRBV27,TRBD2,TRBJ2-1,TGTGCCAGCAGTTCCTTAGCGGGAGCTAACAATGAGCAGTTCTTC,CASSSLAGANNEQFF
-,TRBV6-1,-,TRBJ2-7,TGTGCCAGCGGGCAAGGATCCCATTCCTACGAGCAGTACTTC,CASGQGSHSYEQYF
-,TRBV27,TRBD1,TRBJ2-7,TGTGCCAGCAGTGAGACAGGGGGCAGAGGGGAGTACGAGCAGTACTTC,CASSETGGRGEYEQYF
few,TRBV19,-,TRBJ1-3,TGTGCCAGTGGTCAAGGCAGGGCTGGAAACACCATATATTTT,CASGQGRAGNTIYF
-,TRBV27,TRBD2,TRBJ2-2,TGTGCCAGCGCCAAAACCCGACTAGCGGGAGATGTCGGGGAGCTGTTTTTT,CASAKTRLAGDVGELFF
few,TRBV5-1,-,TRBJ1-1,TGCGCCAGCGGCACAGGTCCTGAAGCTTTCTTT,CASGTGPEAFF
-,TRBV2,-,TRBJ2-6,TGTGCCAGCAGTGACAGGTCGGGGGCCAACGTCCTGACTTTC,CASSDRSGANVLTF
-,TRBV11-2,TRBD1,TRBJ2-1,TGTGCCAGCAGCTCCAGACAGGGTAATGAGCAGTTCTTC,CASSSRQGNEQFF
-,TRBV5-3,-,TRBJ2-4,TGTGCCAGAAGCTTCACGGGGGACTTAGCCAAAAACATTCAGTACTTC,CARSFTGDLAKNIQYF
-,TRBV7-3,-,TRBJ2-2,TGTGCCAGCAGCTTAGGCCGGGTAGGGGACGGGGAGCTGTTTTTT,CASSLGRVGDGELFF
-,TRBV27,TRBD2,TRBJ2-7,TGTGCCAGCTATAGGCTAGCGGAACCCTACGAGCAGTACTTC,CASYRLAEPYEQYF
-,TRBV10-3,-,TRBJ1-5,TGTGCCATCAGTGACATTAATAGCAATCAGCCCCAGCATTTT,CAISDINSNQPQHF
once,TRBV7-3,-,TRBJ2-1,TGTGCCAGCAGCTTAAAACGGGAGACTGAGCAGTTCTTC,CASSLKRETEQFF
once,TRBV2,TRBD2,TRBJ2-5,TGTGCCAGCAGTGGGGGGGCTAGCGGGAGGGCAGCGGAGACCCAGTACTTC,CASSGGASGRAAETQYF
-,TRBV28,-,TRBJ2-2,TGTGCCAGCAGTTGGAGGGGCAGGGCGAACACCGGGGAGCTGTTTTTT,CASSWRGRANTGELFF
-,TRBV11-1,-,TRBJ2-7,TGTGCCAGCAGGCCCGTGGCGGCCGGCGAGCAGTACTTC,CASRPVAAGEQYF
few,TRBV7-3,-,TRBJ2-6,TGTGCCAGCAGCTTACGTCCGGGCTCTGGGGCCAACGTCCTGACTTTC,CASSLRPGSGANVLTF
-,TRBV29-1,TRBD1,TRBJ2-5,TGCAGCGTAAAGGGACAGGGACAAGAGACCCAGTACTTC,CSVKGQGQETQYF
once,TRBV6-1,-,TRBJ1-2,TGTGCCAGCAAGGGGGATCCTGCTGGCTACACCTTC,CASKGDPAGYTF
few,TRBV9,TRBD2,TRBJ2-7,TGTGCCAGCAGCGTAGGGCTAGCGGGAAGTATGGGCGAGCAGTACTTC,CASSVGLAGSMGEQYF
-,TRBV5-1,-,TRBJ1-1,TGCGCCAGCAGAGCCGACGTGAACACTGAAGCTTTCTTT,CASRADVNTEAFF
-,TRBV5-5,TRBD1,TRBJ2-7,TGTGCCAGCAGCTCTGGGACAGGTTGGCCCTACGAGCAGTACTTC,CASSSGTGWPYEQYF
-,TRBV4-2,TRBD2,TRBJ2-3,TGTGCCAGCAGCCGGACTAGCGGTGCGTTGGGGGATACGCAGTATTTT,CASSRTSGALGDTQYF
-,TRBV2,-,TRBJ1-4,TGTGCCAGCAGTCAAAACATTGCAACTAATGAAAAACTGTTTTTT,CASSQNIATNEKLFF
-,TRBV6-5,TRBD1,TRBJ1-2,TGTGCCAGCAGTTACTCCGGGACAGGATCTTATGGCTACACCTTC,CASSYSGTGSYGYTF
few,TRBV7-8,TRBD1,TRBJ2-5,TGTGCCAGCAGCTTGGGACAGGGCAAACAAGAGACCCAGTACTTC,CASSLGQGKQETQYF
-,TRBV4-2,TRBD1,TRBJ2-5,TGTGCCAGCAGCCAGGGTACCGGACAGGTTGTAGGGGAGACCCAGTACTTC,CASSQGTGQVVGETQYF
-,TRBV6-1,-,TRBJ2-6,TGTGCCAGCAGTTCCCAGACAGCAGGGGCCAACGTCCTGACTTTC,CASSSQTAGANVLTF
-,TRBV7-6,TRBD1,TRBJ2-3,TGTGCCAGCAGCTCCGGACAGGGGTGGACAGATACGCAGTATTTT,CASSSGQGWTDTQYF
-,TRBV2,-,TRBJ1-4,TGTGCCAGCAGTGAAGGAACAGGGTCTGAAAAACTGTTTTTT,CASSEGTGSEKLFF
once,TRBV28,-,TRBJ1-4,TGTGCCAGCAGGGAGGGTGCAACTAATGAAAAACTGTTTTTT,CASREGATNEKLFF
-,TRBV7-2,-,TRBJ2-7,TGTGCCAGCAGACGGGACGTGACGGGGGGCGGCGAGCAGTACTTC,CASRRDVTGGGEQYF
-,TRBV2,TRBD2,TRBJ2-2,TGTGCCAGTAGCGGGAGTTTTGCCGGGGAGCTGTTTTTT,CASSGSFAGELFF
-,TRBV29-1,-,TRBJ2-3,TGCAGCGTTGAAGGAGGGACCAGCACAGATACGCAGTATTTT,CSVEGGTSTDTQYF
-,TRBV5-4,TRBD2,TRBJ2-1,TGTGCCAGCAGCCCCGGACTAGCGGGAGTGGTTGAGCAGTTCTTC,CASSPGLAGVVEQFF
-,TRBV5-1,TRBD2,TRBJ2-2,TGCGCCAGCCGCCCCGGGACTACGAACACCGGGGAGCTGTTTTTT,CASRPGTTNTGELFF
-,TRBV7-6,TRBD2,TRBJ2-1,TGTGCCAGCAGCCCCCCGGTAGGGAGGGCTCCGGTTGGCAATGAGCAGTTCTTC,CASSPPVGRAPVGNEQFF
-,TRBV11-2,-,TRBJ2-2,TGTGCCAGCAGCTTAGCCACGACTGCTTCGAACACCGGGGAGCTGTTTTTT,CASSLATTASNTGELFF
-,TRBV5-8,-,TRBJ1-2,TGTGCCAGCACCTTAAACAGGGATAGTATCTATGGCTACACCTTC,CASTLNRDSIYGYTF
-,TRBV28,TRBD1,TRBJ2-5,TGTGCCAGCAGCGGGACAGTATCAGAGACCCAGTACTTC,CASSGTVSETQYF